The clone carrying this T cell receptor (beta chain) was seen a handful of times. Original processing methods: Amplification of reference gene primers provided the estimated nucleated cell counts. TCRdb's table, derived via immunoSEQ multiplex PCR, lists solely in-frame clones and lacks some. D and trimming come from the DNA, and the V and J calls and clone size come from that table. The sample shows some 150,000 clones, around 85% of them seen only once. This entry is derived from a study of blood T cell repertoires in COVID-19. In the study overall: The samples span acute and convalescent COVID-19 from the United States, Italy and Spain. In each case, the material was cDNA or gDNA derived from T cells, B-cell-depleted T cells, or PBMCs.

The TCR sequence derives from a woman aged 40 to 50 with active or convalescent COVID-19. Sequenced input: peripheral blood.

Here the CDR3 reads CASSPGTGGIGNTIYF. The CDR3 DNA follows: TGTGCCAGCTCACCCGGGACAGGGGGCATTGGAAACACCATATATTTT. The chain recombines TRBV18 with TRBJ1-3, with 12 nucleotides matching TRBD1. Trimming removed 3 bases from V and 3 bases from J; junction bases left unmatched: 3. Germline V gene sequence: CDR1 KGHSH, CDR2 LQKENI. The CDR3 length is 16 residues. The full variable domain, completed using reference TRBV18 and TRBJ1-3, is NAGVMQNPRHLVRRRGQEARLRCSPMKGHSHVYWYRQLPEEGLKFMVYLQKENIIDESGMPKERFSAEFPKEGPSILRIQQVVRGDSAAYFCASSPGTGGIGNTIYFGEGSWLTVV.